Here is one TCR beta chain with its context. The sample comes from a study of blood T cell repertoires in COVID-19. Overall study: Donors in the United States, Italy and Spain gave samples during acute or convalescent COVID-19. T cells, B-cell-depleted T cells, or PBMCs provided the cDNA or gDNA that served as material.

In the source study's methods: Amplified reference gene primers provided the basis for estimating nucleated cell counts. The repertoire was sequenced with immunoSEQ multiplex PCR; TCRdb's copy has only in-frame clones and lacks some. The V and J calls and the clone size are those of that table, but D and trimming were determined from the DNA. The top ten clones hold 16% of a sample with 95,000 to 150,000 clones, about 82% of them seen once. V gave up 2 bases and J gave up 8 bases, with 7 bases separating them. The CDR3 is 11 residues long. Germline V gene sequence: CDR1 MNHEY, CDR2 SVGEGT. The sample was peripheral blood. The rearrangement links TRBV6-2 or TRBV6-3 to TRBJ2-7, with D hard to call. The receptor was isolated from a man aged 60 to 75 with active or convalescent COVID-19. The CDR3 loop reads CASSYLSQQYF. The CDR3 coding sequence is TGTGCCAGCAGTTACCTGTCTCAGCAGTACTTC.